A selection of T cell receptor beta chains follows, all from one sample in a study of graft-versus-host responses after intestinal transplantation. Measured with immunoSEQ multiplex PCR; TCRdb has only the in-frame clones, and not every one. The sample holds more than 9,500 clones, under 35% seen once. The specimen comprised alloreactive CD8+ T cells from a mixed lymphocyte reaction culture, sampled before intestinal transplant. The receptors were gathered from a human patient who received an intestinal transplant. Each CDR3 is given with its conserved first and last residue. The D gene is left open where the match is weak. Only part of the rows carry a size: once, few, many, or a class if the clone is expanded.

len | d_gene | j_gene | v_gene | abundance | CDR3nt | CDR3aa
14 | TRBD1 | TRBJ1-2 | TRBV5-4 | few | TGTGCCAGCAGCCTGGGGACAGGGGTGGATGGCTACACCTTC | CASSLGTGVDGYTF
16 | NA | TRBJ2-7 | TRBV29-1 | medium-sized | TGCAGCGTTGAAGATCCAGGAGGGGGCCCTACCTACGAGCAGTACTTC | CSVEDPGGGPTYEQYF
11 | TRBD1 | TRBJ2-7 | TRBV6-6 | few | TGTGCCAGCAGTGCCGGGACAGACCAGTACTTC | CASSAGTDQYF
14 | NA | TRBJ1-1 | TRBV4-1 | few | TGCGCCAGCAGCCAAGAAGGGGGGAACACTGAAGCTTTCTTT | CASSQEGGNTEAFF
17 | TRBD2 | TRBJ2-5 | TRBV7-2 | few | TGTGCCAGCAGCTCCGGGACTAGCGGGCGGTTCCAAGAGACCCAGTACTTC | CASSSGTSGRFQETQYF
10 | NA | TRBJ2-3 | TRBV23-1 | medium-sized | TGCGCCAGCACTATAAATACGCAGTATTTT | CASTINTQYF
17 | TRBD1 | TRBJ2-3 | TRBV11-2 | NA | TGTGCCAGCAGCCCCGCCGGGACAGGGGGCGCTTCAGATACGCAGTATTTT | CASSPAGTGGASDTQYF
12 | TRBD1 | TRBJ2-7 | TRBV6-1 | few | TGTGCCAGCACCGGGGACAGCTACGAGCAGTACTTC | CASTGDSYEQYF
15 | TRBD2 | TRBJ2-3 | TRBV7-3 | few | TGTGCCAGCAGCTTGGCGGGGGGGCTATCAGATACGCAGTATTTT | CASSLAGGLSDTQYF
14 | NA | TRBJ2-7 | TRBV9 | medium-sized | TGTGCCAGCAGCGCCGCCCTAGGGGCTGAAGAGCAGTACTTC | CASSAALGAEEQYF
12 | NA | TRBJ1-1 | TRBV7-9 | NA | TGTGCCAGCAGCTTAGGGGCAGCTGAAGCTTTCTTT | CASSLGAAEAFF
16 | TRBD1 | TRBJ1-5 | TRBV28 | NA | TGTGCCAGCAGTCAGAAGTGGACAGGGGTTGCTCAGCCCCAGCATTTT | CASSQKWTGVAQPQHF
16 | TRBD2 | TRBJ2-7 | TRBV19 | NA | TGTGCCAGTAGTATAGCTAGCGGGGGCCCCACCACCGAGCAGTACTTC | CASSIASGGPTTEQYF
18 | NA | TRBJ2-1 | TRBV5-8 | NA | TGTGCCAGCAGCTCCAAACCGATTCGCCCCTCTAGGGGCAATGAGCAGTTCTTC | CASSSKPIRPSRGNEQFF
15 | TRBD2 | TRBJ2-2 | TRBV7-9 | medium-sized | TGTGCCAGCGGGGGAGGACTAGCGAACACCGGGGAGCTGTTTTTT | CASGGGLANTGELFF
13 | NA | TRBJ2-1 | TRBV12-5 | NA | TGTGCTAGTGGCACTATGTCCTACAATGAGCAGTTCTTC | CASGTMSYNEQFF
11 | NA | TRBJ1-1 | TRBV11-2 | few | TGTGCCAGCAGCTTCTTTCTCCGGGCTTTCTTT | CASSFFLRAFF
17 | TRBD2 | TRBJ2-5 | TRBV10-2 | NA | TGCGCCAGCAGCGACCCCGCGGGGGGGCCCTACCAAGAGACCCAGTACTTC | CASSDPAGGPYQETQYF
14 | NA | TRBJ1-3 | TRBV30 | once | TGTGCCTGGAGTGTGGACAGAGCTGGAAACACCATATATTTT | CAWSVDRAGNTIYF
13 | TRBD2 | TRBJ2-7 | TRBV6-1 | NA | TGTGCCAGCCGCAGCGGGGGGTCCTACGAGCAGTACTTC | CASRSGGSYEQYF
15 | TRBD2 | TRBJ2-3 | TRBV9 | NA | TGTGCCAGCACCCAGACTAGCGGGGTCGCAGATACGCAGTATTTT | CASTQTSGVADTQYF
14 | NA | TRBJ2-1 | TRBV5-1 | NA | TGCGCCAGCAGCTCCTGGGGGGGCCGGAATGAGCAGTTCTTC | CASSSWGGRNEQFF
15 | TRBD2 | TRBJ2-3 | TRBV15 | NA | TGTGCCACCAGCAGAGATGCGGGGGGGCCAGATACGCAGTATTTT | CATSRDAGGPDTQYF
14 | NA | TRBJ1-1 | TRBV10-2 | few | TGCGCCAGCAGTGAAACAGGCAGGTGGACTGAAGCTTTCTTT | CASSETGRWTEAFF
13 | NA | TRBJ2-7 | TRBV5-6 | medium-sized | TGTGCCAGCAGCGACGGGTTAACCTACGAGCAGTACTTC | CASSDGLTYEQYF
14 | TRBD1 | TRBJ2-7 | TRBV27 | medium-sized | TGTGCCAGCAGTCCCCAGGGGGCGCGGTACGAGCAGTACTTC | CASSPQGARYEQYF
14 | TRBD2 | TRBJ2-4 | TRBV27 | NA | TGTGCCACCACCTCCGGGGGGGACAAAAACATTCAGTACTTC | CATTSGGDKNIQYF
14 | NA | TRBJ1-2 | TRBV5-4 | few | TGTGCCAGCAGCTCGGGGGGCCTAAGCTATGGCTACACCTTC | CASSSGGLSYGYTF
15 | TRBD2 | TRBJ2-1 | TRBV27 | NA | TGTGCCAGCAGTTTATTGGGGGGGGACTACAATGAGCAGTTCTTC | CASSLLGGDYNEQFF
13 | NA | TRBJ2-1 | TRBV7-3 | few | TGTGCCAGCAGCTTATATGGCGGCAATGAGCAGTTCTTC | CASSLYGGNEQFF
12 | TRBD2 | TRBJ2-7 | TRBV7-9 | few | TGTGCCAGCGGCCTAGCGGGGGGCGAGCAGTACTTC | CASGLAGGEQYF
17 | TRBD1 | TRBJ1-2 | TRBV5-1 | NA | TGCGCCAGCAGCTTCCCGGGGACAGACGTCTCTGTCTATGGCTACACCTTC | CASSFPGTDVSVYGYTF
15 | NA | TRBJ1-1 | TRBV19 | medium-sized | TGTGCCAGTAGTATATGGGGACTGCAGAACACTGAAGCTTTCTTT | CASSIWGLQNTEAFF
15 | NA | TRBJ1-2 | TRBV10-3 | once | TGTGCCATCAGTGGGACAGATGTTTCTAACTATGGCTACACCTTC | CAISGTDVSNYGYTF
11 | NA | TRBJ2-7 | TRBV7-2 | NA | TGTGCCAGCAGCTCTTACTACGAGCAGTACTTC | CASSSYYEQYF
15 | TRBD2 | TRBJ2-1 | TRBV11-2 | few | TGTGCCAGCAGCTTAGCCCTTAGCGGGGGCCATGAGCAGTTCTTC | CASSLALSGGHEQFF
15 | NA | TRBJ2-3 | TRBV6-1 | few | TGTGCCAGCAGAAATACAGCTTATAGCACAGATACGCAGTATTTT | CASRNTAYSTDTQYF
19 | TRBD1 | TRBJ1-2 | TRBV5-1 | once | TGCGCCAGCAGCCCCGGACGAGGGACAGGAGACCTCAACCTTTATGGCTACACCTTC | CASSPGRGTGDLNLYGYTF
14 | NA | TRBJ2-7 | TRBV5-1 | NA | TGCGCCAGCAGCCTGGGGCAGGGTAACTACGAGCAGTACTTC | CASSLGQGNYEQYF
16 | TRBD2 | TRBJ2-3 | TRBV4-1 | few | TGTGCCAGCAGCCAAGATTACCCAAGCGGGGCAGATACGCAGTATTTT | CASSQDYPSGADTQYF
14 | NA | TRBJ2-7 | TRBV18 | NA | TGTGCCAGCTCACCACCGGGGGGAACCTACGAGCAGTACTTC | CASSPPGGTYEQYF
16 | TRBD2 | TRBJ2-3 | TRBV29-1 | NA | TGCAGCGTTGAACTTCTACTAGCGGGGTTTATGGATACGCAGTATTTT | CSVELLLAGFMDTQYF
14 | TRBD2 | TRBJ2-1 | TRBV29-1 | NA | TGCAGCGTTGAAGTACTAGCGGGGTACAATGAGCAGTTCTTC | CSVEVLAGYNEQFF
14 | TRBD2 | TRBJ2-3 | TRBV28 | NA | TGTGCCAGCATAGGGGGACTAGCGACGGATACGCAGTATTTT | CASIGGLATDTQYF
15 | TRBD1 | TRBJ1-5 | TRBV6-1 | medium-sized | TGTGCCAGCAGCCCGCAGGGGGCAAGCAATCAGCCCCAGCATTTT | CASSPQGASNQPQHF
16 | TRBD2 | TRBJ2-2 | TRBV19 | medium-sized | TGTGCCAGTAGTGACACACTAGCGGGGGCGTTCGGGGAGCTGTTTTTT | CASSDTLAGAFGELFF
13 | NA | TRBJ1-1 | TRBV7-9 | NA | TGTGCCAGCAGCCCGGACTCGTACACTGAAGCTTTCTTT | CASSPDSYTEAFF
13 | NA | TRBJ1-1 | TRBV2 | NA | TGTGCCAGCAGTGACCCCGGGGAGGCTGAAGCTTTCTTT | CASSDPGEAEAFF
14 | NA | TRBJ2-7 | TRBV27 | medium-sized | TGTGCCAGCAGTTTGTCGGCGGACTCCTACGAGCAGTACTTC | CASSLSADSYEQYF
19 | TRBD2 | TRBJ2-2 | TRBV4-1 | NA | TGCGCCAGCAGCCTCCCCGGAGGGGCTAGCGGGGAGAACACCGGGGAGCTGTTTTTT | CASSLPGGASGENTGELFF
15 | NA | TRBJ1-2 | TRBV7-9 | few | TGTGCCAGCAGCTTAAAGGCCGGGCGGGGCTATGGCTACACCTTC | CASSLKAGRGYGYTF
14 | NA | TRBJ2-4 | TRBV27 | medium-sized | TGTGCCAGCAGTGGGTTAGGCGGGTGGGACATTCAGTACTTC | CASSGLGGWDIQYF
15 | NA | TRBJ1-3 | TRBV6-6 | medium-sized | TGTGCCAGCATACTATCCGGCCTCTCTGGAAACACCATATATTTT | CASILSGLSGNTIYF
14 | NA | TRBJ1-1 | TRBV29-1 | NA | TGCAGCGTTGCGGGGGGTGGAGGGGACACTGAAGCTTTCTTT | CSVAGGGGDTEAFF
16 | TRBD2 | TRBJ2-5 | TRBV15 | NA | TGTGCCACCAGCGCCCCGACTAGCGGGGGTACCGAGACCCAGTACTTC | CATSAPTSGGTETQYF
14 | NA | TRBJ2-7 | TRBV5-5 | NA | TGTGCCAGCAGCCTACGGGACATAGCCTACGAGCAGTACTTC | CASSLRDIAYEQYF
12 | NA | TRBJ2-3 | TRBV6-5 | few | TGTGCCAGCAGCCTAGGCACAGATACGCAGTATTTT | CASSLGTDTQYF
15 | NA | TRBJ1-1 | TRBV7-2 | NA | TGTGCCAGCAGCTTGGTTGGGGGGTTGGACACTGAAGCTTTCTTT | CASSLVGGLDTEAFF
15 | TRBD2 | TRBJ2-3 | TRBV27 | NA | TGTGCCAGCAGTTTATGGGCGGGGGGTACAGATACGCAGTATTTT | CASSLWAGGTDTQYF